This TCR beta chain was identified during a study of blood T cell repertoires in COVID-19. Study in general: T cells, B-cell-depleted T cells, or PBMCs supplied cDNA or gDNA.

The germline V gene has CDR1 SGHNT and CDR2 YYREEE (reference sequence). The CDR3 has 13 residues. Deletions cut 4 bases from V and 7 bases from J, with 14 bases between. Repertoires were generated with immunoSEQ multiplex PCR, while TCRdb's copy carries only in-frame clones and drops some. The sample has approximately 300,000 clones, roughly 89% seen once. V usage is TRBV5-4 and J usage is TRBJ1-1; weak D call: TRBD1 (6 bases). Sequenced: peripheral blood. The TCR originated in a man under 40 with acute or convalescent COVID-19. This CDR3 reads CASSRDTVYEAFF. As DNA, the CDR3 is TGTGCCAGCAGCAGGGACACGGTGTATGAAGCTTTCTTT.